These 25 T cell receptor beta chains were all obtained from the same sample, sequenced in a study of T cells in Graves' hyperthyroidism and ophthalmopathy. What was amplified from RNA transcripts were TCR beta CDR3 regions. The HTBI primer set served for first-round RT-PCR of the TCR CDR3. TCRdb re-derived calls from the multiplex PCR reads in MiXCR, one entry per CDR3 protein. The table shows under 350,000 distinct CDR3 sequences, with over 15% occurring only once. The sequenced sample was blood. Source of these receptors: a woman aged 55-70 years with Graves' ophthalmopathy.

This clonotype was picked up a small number of times. V is TRBV27 and J is TRBJ2-1, with TRBD2 identical over 13 bases. There are 17 residues in the CDR3. CDR1 is MNHEY and CDR2 is SMNVEV in the germline V gene (reference sequence). Trimming cost V 5 bases and J 7 bases; bases outside gene matches: 11. The CDR3 coding sequence is TGTGCCAGCAGTGGGACTAGCGGGGCGAGAAACCGAAATGAGCAGTTCTTC. Protein product: CASSGTSGARNRNEQFF.

This chain joins TRBV27 and TRBJ1-2; 10 bases align to TRBD1. The CDR3 is made up of 16 amino acids. V dropped 3 bases and J dropped 7; count of bases not matched to a gene: 11. Germline CDR1 and CDR2: MNHEY and SMNVEV (reference sequence). The CDR3 reads CASSFSPGQGPSGYTF. The CDR3 DNA sequence: TGTGCCAGCAGTTTCTCCCCGGGACAGGGGCCTTCTGGCTACACCTTC.

Many counts were recorded for this clonotype. V is TRBV12-3 or TRBV12-4 and J is TRBJ1-2; 9 nucleotides match TRBD1. CDR3 length: 15 amino acids. The V segment lost 2 bases and the J segment 4 bases; nucleotides outside the gene matches: 5. This CDR3 is CASSLTGTGPYGYTF. The CDR3 nucleotides are TGTGCCAGCAGTTTAACCGGGACAGGGCCCTATGGCTACACCTTC.

This clonotype was seen at least ten times. The V and J genes are TRBV5-8 and TRBJ2-7; D tentatively reads TRBD1 or TRBD2 (6 bases each). In germline, CDR1 is SGHTS, CDR2 YDEGEE. Trimming took 5 bases from V and 2 from J, leaving 14 bases between them. The CDR3 is 14 amino acids. DNA of the CDR3: TGTGCCAGCAGAAATCAGGGGAGGCCCTACGAGCAGTACTTC. Its translation: CASRNQGRPYEQYF.

This clonotype showed up many times. CDR3 nucleotide sequence: TGTGCCAGCAGTTTACAGGACGGAGACGAGCAGTACTTC. This encodes CASSLQDGDEQYF. The chain joins TRBV27 to TRBJ2-7; D gene ambiguous. This CDR3 is 13 amino acids long. V lost 2 bases and J 5 bases, leaving 10 bases between the germline ends. CDR1 and CDR2 (germline): MNHEY, SMNVEV (reference sequence).

This clonotype was seen only a few times. V and J are TRBV27 and TRBJ2-2; D gene unclear. Germline assignment: CDR1 MNHEY and CDR2 SMNVEV (reference sequence). Trimming shortened V by 3 bases and J by 2 bases, and 7 bases separated the two germline ends. The CDR3 has 14 residues. CDR3 nucleotide sequence: TGTGCCAGCAGTTTTACCCTAAACACCGGGGAGCTGTTTTTT. Translating it yields CASSFTLNTGELFF.

The V and J genes are TRBV11-1 and TRBJ2-1; D perhaps matches TRBD2 (5 bases). The CDR3 runs 14 residues. Per the germline V gene, CDR1 is SGHAT and CDR2 is FQDESV (reference sequence). V lost 2 bases and J lost 9, with 14 bases in between. The CDR3 region is CASSLLEVEGEQFF. CDR3 DNA sequence: TGTGCCAGCAGCTTACTAGAGGTAGAGGGTGAGCAGTTCTTC.

This clonotype was observed at least ten times. The V and J genes are TRBV5-1 and TRBJ1-1, with D possibly being TRBD1 (6 bases). Germline V gene data show CDR1 as SGHRS and CDR2 as YFSETQ. Between the trimmed V and J ends, which lost 8 bases and 4 bases, there was a span of 18 bases. The CDR3 sequence is 14 residues long. The CDR3 region is CASARGGLGTEAFF. The CDR3 DNA sequence: TGCGCCAGTGCGCGGGGGGGGCTGGGCACTGAAGCTTTCTTT. The entire variable domain, with the rest obtained from reference TRBV5-1 and TRBJ1-1, is as follows: KAGVTQTPRYLIKTRGQQVTLSCSPISGHRSVSWYQQTPGQGLQFLFEYFSETQRNKGNFPGRFSGRQFSNSRSEMNVSTLELGDSALYLCASARGGLGTEAFFGQGTRLTVV.

This sequence joins TRBV28 and TRBJ1-4; TRBD1 matches 7 bases. This CDR3 contains 15 residues. The V segment lost 6 bases and the J segment 2 bases; nucleotides outside the gene matches: 6. CDR1 and CDR2 (germline): MDHEN, SYDVKM. The DNA of the CDR3 is TGTGCCAGCAGCGGTATCAGGGGGACTAATGAAAAACTGTTTTTT. Its protein product is CASSGIRGTNEKLFF.

With respect to this clonotype: Possible read error: a much larger clone is one base away. The chain recombines TRBV5-5 with TRBJ2-1; D possibly corresponds to TRBD2 (5 bases). The CDR3 has 15 amino acids. V lost 4 bases and J lost 4, with 15 bases in between. Germline V gene data show CDR1 as SGHKS and CDR2 as YYEKEE (reference sequence). For the CDR3, the DNA is TGTGCCAGCAGCCCAAGACTAAGCATTTACAATGAGCAGTTCTTC. It is translated as CASSPRLSIYNEQFF.

The chain combines TRBV6-1 with TRBJ1-1, with D possibly matching TRBD1 (5 bases). CDR1 is MNHNS, CDR2 SASEGT, per germline. V lost 5 bases to trimming and J lost 0 bases, with 16 bases between them. The CDR3 has 16 amino acids. The CDR3 DNA sequence: TGTGCCAGCAGTTTTTCCCGACGGGGGGTGAACACTGAAGCTTTCTTT. Encoded protein: CASSFSRRGVNTEAFF.

V and J are TRBV7-9 and TRBJ2-5, with 9 bases that match TRBD1. CDR1 is SEHNR and CDR2 is FQNEAQ in the germline V gene (reference sequence). The CDR3 is 14 amino acids. J was trimmed by 5 bases and V by 4 bases; bases with no gene match: 5. CDR3 protein: CASSYQTGGETQYF. The CDR3 coding sequence is TGTGCCAGCAGCTACCAGACAGGGGGTGAGACCCAGTACTTC. The complete variable domain, with remaining parts taken from reference TRBV7-9 and TRBJ2-5, reads DTGVSQNPRHKITKRGQNVTFRCDPISEHNRLYWYRQTLGQGPEFLTYFQNEAQLEKSRLLSDRFSAERPKGSFSTLEIQRTEQGDSAMYLCASSYQTGGETQYFGPGTRLLVL.

The chain's CDR3 is CASSRTGIGQETQYF. The CDR3 bases are TGTGCCAGTAGTAGGACAGGGATCGGCCAAGAGACCCAGTACTTC. V usage is TRBV19 and J usage is TRBJ2-5; 8 bases are shared with TRBD1. This CDR3 has 15 amino acids. The J segment lost 1 base and the V segment lost 4 bases, leaving 5 bases of the junction unmatched. Per germline, CDR1 LNHDA and CDR2 SQIVND (reference sequence).

This clonotype was detected ten times or more. The CDR3 DNA reads TGTGCCAGCAGTTTAGGCGGGAGGGTCGATGAGCAGTTCTTC. It is translated as CASSLGGRVDEQFF. The chain uses TRBV12-3 or TRBV12-4 and TRBJ2-1; 9 nucleotides match TRBD2. This CDR3 has 14 residues. J was trimmed by 8 bases and V by 1 base; bases with no gene match: 3.

V and J are TRBV7-2 and TRBJ2-1; D is possibly TRBD1 (5 bases). Germline assignment: CDR1 SGHTA and CDR2 FQGNSA. The V gene lost 0 bases and the J gene lost 4 bases, with 10 bases spanning the gap. The CDR3 runs 15 residues. CDR3: CASSLAQGIYNEQFF. The CDR3, as DNA: TGTGCCAGCAGCTTAGCTCAGGGAATATACAATGAGCAGTTCTTC. Looking up the rest from reference TRBV7-2 and TRBJ2-1 gives the full variable domain: GAGVSQSPSNKVTEKGKDVELRCDPISGHTALYWYRQSLGQGLEFLIYFQGNSAPDKSGLPSDRFSAERTGGSVSTLTIQRTQQEDSAVYLCASSLAQGIYNEQFFGPGTRLTVL.

The J gene is TRBJ2-7, the V gene TRBV15; D possibly corresponds to TRBD1 (6 bases). Germline CDR1 and CDR2: LNHNV and YYDKDF (reference sequence). Trimming shortened V by 0 bases and J by 4 bases, and 13 bases separated the two germline ends. The CDR3 length is 15 residues. The CDR3 here is CATSRDKGQGYEQYF. CDR3 bases: TGTGCCACCAGCAGAGATAAAGGGCAGGGGTACGAGCAGTACTTC.

This clonotype was detected ten times or more. The J gene is TRBJ1-1, the V gene TRBV28; maybe TRBD1 (5 bases). V lost 4 bases to trimming and J lost 4 bases, with 13 bases between them. CDR3 length equals 14 residues. The germline V gene encodes CDR1 MDHEN and CDR2 SYDVKM. The CDR3 reads CASSSRQFRTEAFF. For the CDR3, the DNA is TGTGCCAGCAGTTCAAGACAGTTCCGCACTGAAGCTTTCTTT.

The genes are TRBV6-1 and TRBJ2-7, with unresolved D. The CDR3 totals 14 residues. Germline V gene lookup returns CDR1 MNHNS and CDR2 SASEGT. V was clipped by 7 bases and J by 3 bases, with 16 bases between them. CDR3 residues: CASISDPLIYEQYF. In nucleotides, the CDR3 is TGTGCCAGCATCTCAGACCCCCTCATCTACGAGCAGTACTTC.

The chain joins TRBV3-1 to TRBJ1-1, with a weak D call TRBD1 (5 bases). The V gene lost 6 bases and the J gene lost 4 bases, with 15 bases spanning the gap. The CDR3 length is 14 residues. Germline V gene data show CDR1 as LGHDT and CDR2 as YNNKEL (reference sequence). The CDR3 coding sequence is TGTGCCAGCAGTCAGGAGACAGAGAGCACTGAAGCTTTCTTT. It yields the protein CASSQETESTEAFF.

This clonotype was seen once. V is TRBV4-2 and J is TRBJ2-3, with 7 bases fitting TRBD1. Germline values: CDR1 LGHNA, CDR2 YNFKEQ. This CDR3 spans 16 amino acids. V lost 4 bases to trimming and J lost 4 bases; unmatched junction nucleotides: 11. The CDR3 region is CASSPLTNTGADTQYF. The DNA of the CDR3 is TGTGCCAGCAGCCCTCTAACCAATACAGGGGCAGATACGCAGTATTTT.

Of note for this clonotype: A much bigger clone sits one base away, suggesting this may be a read error. The V and J genes are TRBV7-2 and TRBJ2-3, with D possibly TRBD1 on 6 matching bases. The CDR3 is 17 amino acids. The V end lost 3 bases, the J end lost 0 bases, and 16 bases lay between the germline ends. Germline V CDR1 and CDR2: SGHTA, FQGNSA. The CDR3 sequence: CASSLRLVGASTDTQYF. Here the CDR3 DNA reads TGTGCCAGCAGCTTGAGATTAGTGGGGGCTAGCACAGATACGCAGTATTTT.

This clonotype was seen a few times. The rearrangement joins TRBV5-1 to TRBJ2-1, with 15 bases aligning to TRBD2. The CDR3 extends over 20 amino acids. Germline values: CDR1 SGHRS, CDR2 YFSETQ. V was clipped by 1 base and J by 5 bases; unmatched bases: 13. The DNA for the CDR3 is TGCGCCAGCAGCTTGCTGGAAAGGACTAGCGGGAGGGCCCTCGACAATGAGCAGTTCTTC. Its translation: CASSLLERTSGRALDNEQFF.

The chain uses TRBV10-3 and TRBJ2-7, with 7 nucleotides matching TRBD1. The CDR3 length is 14 residues. The germline V gene encodes CDR1 ENHRY and CDR2 SYGVKD. V lost 0 bases, J lost 6 bases, and 5 bases stayed unmatched. The CDR3 DNA reads as TGTGCCATCAGTGAGTCGAAACAGGGGCCCGAGCAGTACTTC. This sequence encodes CAISESKQGPEQYF.

At least ten counts were recorded for this clonotype. The V and J genes are TRBV2 and TRBJ2-5, with unresolved D. CDR3 length equals 14 residues. Trimming took 10 bases from V and 0 from J, leaving 15 bases between them. Germline CDR1 reads SNHLY; CDR2 reads FYNNEI. CDR3 nucleotide sequence: TGTGCCACCGCAAAATCCGATTACCAAGAGACCCAGTACTTC. Residues: CATAKSDYQETQYF.

This chain connects TRBV15 to TRBJ1-3; perhaps TRBD1 as D (5 bases). Germline CDR1 and CDR2: LNHNV and YYDKDF (reference sequence). The V end was cut by 5 bases, the J end by 4 bases, with 9 bases between. This CDR3 region has 13 residues. CDR3 residues: CATSRGLGNTIYF. DNA of the CDR3: TGTGCCACCAGCCGGGGGTTAGGAAACACCATATATTTT.